These 12 T cell receptor beta chains were sequenced from one sample in a study of shared clonotypes between healthy human individuals. Data came from immunoSEQ multiplex PCR; TCRdb stores just in-frame clones and leaves some out. The sample holds under 850,000 clones, 55% to 80% seen once. The sequenced sample was memory CD4+ T cells sorted from blood. Subset described: CD45RA-negative fraction. The receptors here all came from a woman between 25 and 40 years old in good health.

CDR3 sequence reads: CASARRALAGPGSYEQYF. For the CDR3, the DNA is TGCGCCAGCGCTCGGAGGGCACTAGCGGGACCCGGGTCCTACGAGCAGTACTTC. This chain joins TRBV5-1 and TRBJ2-5; 10 bases map to TRBD2. The DNA end is a closer match to TRBJ2-7, so the J assignment may be wrong. This CDR3 region has 18 residues. CDR1 and CDR2 (germline): SGHRS, YFSETQ.

The chain uses TRBV7-9 and TRBJ2-3; 7 bases are a match to TRBD2. The CDR3 totals 16 residues. J gave up 2 bases and V 5 bases, and 10 bases lay outside the gene matches. The germline CDR1 and CDR2 sequences are SEHNR and FQNEAQ (reference sequence). Here the CDR3 reads CASSPHGAGDTDTQYF. Written as DNA, the CDR3 is TGTGCCAGCAGCCCCCATGGGGCGGGGGACACAGATACGCAGTATTTT. Full variable domain (remainder filled in from reference TRBV7-9 and TRBJ2-3): DTGVSQNPRHKITKRGQNVTFRCDPISEHNRLYWYRQTLGQGPEFLTYFQNEAQLEKSRLLSDRFSAERPKGSFSTLEIQRTEQGDSAMYLCASSPHGAGDTDTQYFGPGTRLTVL.

The sample holds a few counts of this clone. The chain has TRBV6-5 and TRBJ2-7, with 9 bases identical to TRBD2. CDR3 size: 14 residues. Trimming cost V 6 bases and J 4 bases; bases outside gene matches: 7. The germline V gene encodes CDR1 MNHEY and CDR2 SVGAGI. CDR3 in amino acids: CASRRGREGYEQYF. CDR3 nucleotides: TGTGCCAGCAGACGGGGGCGGGAGGGGTACGAGCAGTACTTC.

A few counts support this clone. The rearrangement joins TRBV10-3 to TRBJ1-6; TRBD1 matches at 9 bases. The CDR3 covers 13 residues. Unmatched junction bases numbered 5, after V lost 6 bases and J lost 11 bases. Germline V gives CDR1 ENHRY, CDR2 SYGVKD. The DNA of the CDR3 is TGTGCCATCAGCGGGACAGGGAAAGCACCCCTCCACTTT. Protein product: CAISGTGKAPLHF.

The chain is built from TRBV2 and TRBJ2-5; D is perhaps TRBD2 (6 bases). The germline gives CDR1 SNHLY, CDR2 FYNNEI. The CDR3 has 11 amino acids. V lost 8 bases and J 9 bases, leaving 13 bases between the germline ends. DNA for the CDR3: TGTGCCAGCGAAGCGGGTGTTTCCCAGTACTTC. Its protein is CASEAGVSQYF.

About this clone: The junction differs from germline at one of its ends, possibly a read error. The chain joins TRBV7-9 to TRBJ2-7, with 14 bases matching TRBD2. Germline V gene data show CDR1 as SEHNR and CDR2 as FQNEAQ (reference sequence). The CDR3 sequence is 16 residues long. DNA for the CDR3: TGTGCCAGCAGCTCGGGACTAGCGGGAGTCTCCCACGAGCAGTACTTC. Its translation: CASSSGLAGVSHEQYF.

This chain connects TRBV6-5 to TRBJ1-1; possibly TRBD1 for D (6 bases). V gave up 0 bases and J gave up 7 bases, with 12 bases separating them. The CDR3 totals 14 residues. Germline V gene data show CDR1 as MNHEY and CDR2 as SVGAGI. CDR3 DNA sequence: TGTGCCAGCAGTTACTCGAGCGGACAGTATGAAGCTTTCTTT. Translating it yields CASSYSSGQYEAFF.

The V call is TRBV7-2, the J call TRBJ2-5, with 10 bases lining up with TRBD2. The DNA end is a closer match to TRBJ2-7, so the J assignment may be wrong. Germline CDR1 and CDR2: SGHTA and FQGNSA. The CDR3 length is 15 residues. CDR3 DNA: TGTGCCAGCAGCTTAGGGCCTAGCGGGAGAGGCGAGCAGTACTTC. It yields the protein CASSLGPSGRGEQYF.

CDR3 loop: CASSPGSGANVLTF. CDR3 DNA sequence: TGTGCCAGCAGCCCAGGATCTGGGGCCAACGTCCTGACTTTC. V gene TRBV5-4 combines with J gene TRBJ2-6, with no clear D. CDR1 and CDR2 (germline): SGHNT, YYREEE (reference sequence). The CDR3 runs 14 residues. Trimming stripped 4 bases from V and 1 base from J, with 6 bases between.

The chain combines TRBV5-1 with TRBJ1-1, with D possibly being TRBD1 (6 bases). V lost 0 bases and J 9 bases, leaving 9 bases between the germline ends. In germline, CDR1 is SGHRS, CDR2 YFSETQ. The CDR3 is 12 residues long. CDR3 sequence (DNA): TGCGCCAGCAGCTTGGCCGGGGGGCAAGCTTTCTTT. Protein product: CASSLAGGQAFF.

The chain is built from TRBV5-6 and TRBJ2-6; weak D call: TRBD2 (7 bases). The V end was cut by 4 bases, the J end by 0 bases, with 14 bases between. CDR1 is SGHDT, CDR2 YYEEEE, per germline. This CDR3 comprises 17 residues. CDR3 residues: CASSIGGPFSGANVLTF. The CDR3 coding sequence is TGTGCCAGCAGCATCGGGGGGCCCTTCTCTGGGGCCAACGTCCTGACTTTC.

This clone was seen a few times. The rearrangement uses TRBV11-2 and TRBJ2-7, with D possibly being TRBD2 (6 bases). From germline, CDR1 is SGHAT and CDR2 FQNNGV. The CDR3 has 13 amino acids. The germline V and J ends were trimmed by 3 bases and 5 bases, with 11 bases remaining between them. In nucleotides, the CDR3 is TGTGCCAGCAGCTTCGACGGGAGTAACGAGCAGTACTTC. It encodes CASSFDGSNEQYF. Supplemented by reference TRBV11-2 and TRBJ2-7, the full variable domain reads EAGVAQSPRYKIIEKRQSVAFWCNPISGHATLYWYQQILGQGPKLLIQFQNNGVVDDSQLPKDRFSAERLKGVDSTLKIQPAKLEDSAVYLCASSFDGSNEQYFGPGTRLTVT.